This is a list of T cell receptor beta chains from one sample in a study of OX40 agonist ivuxolimab in advanced cancers. Method: immunoSEQ multiplex PCR; TCRdb's copy keeps in-frame clones and lacks some. Of about 120,000 clones listed, around 95% were seen once; the top ten hold more than 0.15%. Sequences were derived from CD4+ or CD8+ T cells sorted from blood, sampled in a trial of the OX40 agonist ivuxolimab. The receptors here all came from an adult with an advanced solid tumor such as melanoma, head and neck, liver or kidney cancer. CDR3s include the opening cysteine and the closing phenylalanine or tryptophan. A D gene is named only where the DNA matches it firmly. Rows may omit the clone size; those that give it use once, few, many or a size class.

d_call j_call cdr3_length v_call clone_size cdr3_nt cdr3_aa
- TRBJ1-5 15 TRBV9 - TGTGCCAGCAGCCCCGTAGGGGGGGACAATCAGCCCCAGCATTTT CASSPVGGDNQPQHF
- TRBJ1-5 13 TRBV2 - TGTGCCAGCAATATCCAGGGGTATCAGCCCCAGCATTTT CASNIQGYQPQHF
- TRBJ1-3 16 TRBV6-5 - TGTGCCAGCAGTTACGGGGGCAGGAACTCTGGAAACACCATATATTTT CASSYGGRNSGNTIYF
- TRBJ2-5 15 TRBV5-3 few TGTGCCAGAAGCCCCCGGGCGGTTCCTGGGGAGACCCAGTACTTC CARSPRAVPGETQYF
- TRBJ2-3 15 TRBV9 - TGTGCCAGCAGCGTAGCAGGGAGCCACACAGATACGCAGTATTTT CASSVAGSHTDTQYF
- TRBJ2-5 14 TRBV5-4 - TGTGCCAGCAGCCTAGCAGGGGCTCAAGAGACCCAGTACTTC CASSLAGAQETQYF
TRBD1 TRBJ1-5 15 TRBV19 few TGTGCCAGTAGTGGCGGATACAGGGGTTATCAGCCCCAGCATTTT CASSGGYRGYQPQHF
- TRBJ2-5 14 TRBV19 - TGTGCCAGTAGTATCCGTGGGCTCCAAGAGACCCAGTACTTC CASSIRGLQETQYF
TRBD1 TRBJ1-1 14 TRBV7-2 - TGTGCCAGCAGCTCGACAGGGGCTATCACTGAAGCTTTCTTT CASSSTGAITEAFF
- TRBJ2-3 12 TRBV11-2 - TGTGCCAGCAGCTGGAGTACCGATACGCAGTATTTT CASSWSTDTQYF
TRBD1 TRBJ2-4 18 TRBV4-3 - TGCGCCAGCAGCCAAGATGCGACAGGGGGCGATGCCAAAAACATTCAGTACTTC CASSQDATGGDAKNIQYF
- TRBJ1-2 14 TRBV30 - TGTGCCTGGATAAAACAAGGGACATACTATGGCTACACCTTC CAWIKQGTYYGYTF
- TRBJ1-1 13 TRBV11-2 - TGTGCCAGCAGCTTAGCGGAGAACACTGAAGCTTTCTTT CASSLAENTEAFF
- TRBJ1-3 17 TRBV19 - TGTGCCAGTAGTGTCGCTCAGGCAATGAGCTCTGGAAACACCATATATTTT CASSVAQAMSSGNTIYF
- TRBJ2-7 14 TRBV6-5 - TGTGCCAGCAGTTACTCAGCAGGGGACCACGAGCAGTACTTC CASSYSAGDHEQYF
- TRBJ1-4 15 TRBV5-1 - TGCGCCAGCAGCGCCGCAGGTGCAACTAATGAAAAACTGTTTTTT CASSAAGATNEKLFF
TRBD2 TRBJ2-5 14 TRBV28 - TGTGCCAGCAGCCCGGCGGGGGTTCAAGAGACCCAGTACTTC CASSPAGVQETQYF
- TRBJ2-7 15 TRBV28 few TGTGCCAGCAGTCTCCGGACAGTCGGCTCCTACGAGCAGTACTTC CASSLRTVGSYEQYF
- TRBJ2-1 13 TRBV28 - TGTGCCAGCATCACTAGCTCCTACAATGAGCAGTTCTTC CASITSSYNEQFF
- TRBJ2-7 15 TRBV15 - TGTGCCACCAGCAGGGGCCCGACAGCCTCCTACGAGCAGTACTTC CATSRGPTASYEQYF
TRBD1 TRBJ2-7 14 TRBV6-1 - TGTGCCAGCAGTACTAGGACAGGGGTTTACGAGCAGTACTTC CASSTRTGVYEQYF
TRBD2 TRBJ2-4 18 TRBV5-4 - TGTGCCAGCAGCTTGGGGAATCTAGCGGGAGACCGCAAAAACATTCAGTACTTC CASSLGNLAGDRKNIQYF
TRBD2 TRBJ2-1 15 TRBV6-4 - TGTGCCAGCCGGGCGGAGGCCGGCGGGAGAAATGAGCAGTTCTTC CASRAEAGGRNEQFF
TRBD2 TRBJ2-3 15 TRBV19 - TGTGCCAGTAGTATAGTGGCTAGCGGTACAGATACGCAGTATTTT CASSIVASGTDTQYF
- TRBJ2-3 15 TRBV2 - TGTGCCAGCACCATAGGGGGGGCGCGGACAGATACGCAGTATTTT CASTIGGARTDTQYF
TRBD2 TRBJ2-6 12 TRBV19 - TGTGCCAGTCGGGCGGCTAGCGGCTTCCTGACTTTC CASRAASGFLTF
- TRBJ1-1 15 TRBV7-3 - TGTGCCAGCAGTCGTGAACCGACAGGACGTTCTGAAGCTTTCTTT CASSREPTGRSEAFF
- TRBJ2-1 15 TRBV18 - TGTGCCAGCTCCCCCCCGCCAGGGGGGTATCATGAGCAGTTCTTC CASSPPPGGYHEQFF
TRBD1 TRBJ1-1 14 TRBV6-1 - TGTGCCAGCCCGAAGGGGACAGCTAACACTGAAGCTTTCTTT CASPKGTANTEAFF
TRBD1 TRBJ1-2 12 TRBV19 - TGTGCCAGTAGCGAATCAGGGGGAGGCTACACCTTC CASSESGGGYTF
- TRBJ1-2 13 TRBV5-4 - TGTGCCAGCAGCTCAGGACAGCCTTATGGCTACACCTTC CASSSGQPYGYTF
- TRBJ1-1 14 TRBV5-1 - TGCGCCAGCAGCAGGGGGACTGGGAATACTGAAGCTTTCTTT CASSRGTGNTEAFF
- TRBJ1-6 15 TRBV6-1 - TGTGCCAGCAGTGCTAGGACGCAAAATAATTCACCCCTCCACTTT CASSARTQNNSPLHF
TRBD2 TRBJ2-1 13 TRBV7-9 - TGTGCCAGCAGCCCCGGGCGGGAGGATGAGCAGTTCTTC CASSPGREDEQFF
- TRBJ2-3 16 TRBV11-1 - TGTGCCAGCAGCGCATCCGTGGGCAGGCTCACAGATACGCAGTATTTT CASSASVGRLTDTQYF
- TRBJ2-1 19 TRBV15 - TGTGCCACCAGCAGAGAGCGAATGGGACGGAGCCCGGGGAACAATCAGCAGTTCTTC CATSRERMGRSPGNNQQFF
- TRBJ1-2 12 TRBV19 - TGTGCCAGTAGTACCGGCGTCAGTGGCTACACCTTC CASSTGVSGYTF
- TRBJ1-2 13 TRBV30 once TGTGCCTGGATGGGGGGGGCCGGAGGTGGCTACACCTTC CAWMGGAGGGYTF
TRBD1 TRBJ2-1 15 TRBV18 - TGTGCCAGCTCACCAGGGACAGGGATTGGCAATGAGCAGTTCTTC CASSPGTGIGNEQFF
TRBD1 TRBJ1-1 15 TRBV27 - TGTGCCAGCAGTCCTTCGCCAGGGGGCATTACTGAAGCTTTCTTT CASSPSPGGITEAFF
- TRBJ2-3 18 TRBV7-9 - TGTGCCAGCAGCCGCCTAGGGAGCGGCGGCGGGCAGGTAGATACGCAGTATTTT CASSRLGSGGGQVDTQYF
- TRBJ1-2 17 TRBV5-6 once TGTGCCAGCAGCTTGGAGGGCCCCCGAGGAGAGCCCTATGGCTACACCTTC CASSLEGPRGEPYGYTF
- TRBJ2-3 13 TRBV5-1 - TGCGCCAGCAGCGAACCCGGCACAGATACGCAGTATTTT CASSEPGTDTQYF
- TRBJ1-1 12 TRBV29-1 - TGCAGCGTTGCGGACAGGAACACTGAAGCTTTCTTT CSVADRNTEAFF
TRBD2 TRBJ2-3 18 TRBV28 - TGTGCCAGCAGTTCCCTCCCGGGACTAGCGGGTAACTCAGATACGCAGTATTTT CASSSLPGLAGNSDTQYF